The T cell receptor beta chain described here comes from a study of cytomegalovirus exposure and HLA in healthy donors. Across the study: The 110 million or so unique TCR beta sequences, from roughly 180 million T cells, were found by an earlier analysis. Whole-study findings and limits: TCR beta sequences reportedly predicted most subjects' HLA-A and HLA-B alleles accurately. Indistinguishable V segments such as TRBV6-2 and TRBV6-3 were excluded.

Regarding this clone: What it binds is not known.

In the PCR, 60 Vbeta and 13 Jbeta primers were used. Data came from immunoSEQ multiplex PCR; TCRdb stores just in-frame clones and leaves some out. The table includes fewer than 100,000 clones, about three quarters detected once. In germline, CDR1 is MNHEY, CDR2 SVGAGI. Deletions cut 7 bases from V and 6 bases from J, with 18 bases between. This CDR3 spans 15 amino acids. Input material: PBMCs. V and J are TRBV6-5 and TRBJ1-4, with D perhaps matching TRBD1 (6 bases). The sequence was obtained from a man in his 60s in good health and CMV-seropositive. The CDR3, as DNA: TGTGCCAGCAACCCCCAGGGATCAGGGGATGAAAAACTGTTTTTT. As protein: CASNPQGSGDEKLFF.